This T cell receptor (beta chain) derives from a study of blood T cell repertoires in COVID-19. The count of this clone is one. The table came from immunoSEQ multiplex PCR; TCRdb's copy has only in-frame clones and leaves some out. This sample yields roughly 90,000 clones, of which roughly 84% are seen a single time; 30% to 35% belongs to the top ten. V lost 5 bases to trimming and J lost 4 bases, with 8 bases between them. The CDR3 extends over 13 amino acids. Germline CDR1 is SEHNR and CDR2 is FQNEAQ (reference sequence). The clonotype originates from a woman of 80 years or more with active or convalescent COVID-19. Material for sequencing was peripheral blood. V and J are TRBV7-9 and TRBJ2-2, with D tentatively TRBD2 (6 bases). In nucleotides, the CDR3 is TGTGCCAGCAGCCGGGGACTCACCGGGGAGCTGTTTTTT. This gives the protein CASSRGLTGELFF. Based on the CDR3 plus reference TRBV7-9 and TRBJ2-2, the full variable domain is DTGVSQNPRHKITKRGQNVTFRCDPISEHNRLYWYRQTLGQGPEFLTYFQNEAQLEKSRLLSDRFSAERPKGSFSTLEIQRTEQGDSAMYLCASSRGLTGELFFGEGSRLTVL.